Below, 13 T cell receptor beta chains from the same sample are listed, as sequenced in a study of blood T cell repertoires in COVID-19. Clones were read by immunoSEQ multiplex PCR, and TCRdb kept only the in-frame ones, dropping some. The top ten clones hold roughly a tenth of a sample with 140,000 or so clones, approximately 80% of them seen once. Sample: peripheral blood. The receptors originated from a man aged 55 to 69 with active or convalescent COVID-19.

CDR3 nucleotide sequence: TGTGCCAGCATATTCCCGGGCACCGGGGAGCTGTTTTTT. Amino acid sequence: CASIFPGTGELFF. V is TRBV6-5 and J is TRBJ2-2, with D hard to call. Germline-derived CDR1 and CDR2 are MNHEY and SVGAGI. V gave up 7 bases and J gave up 4 bases, with 10 bases separating them. The CDR3 loop spans 13 amino acids.

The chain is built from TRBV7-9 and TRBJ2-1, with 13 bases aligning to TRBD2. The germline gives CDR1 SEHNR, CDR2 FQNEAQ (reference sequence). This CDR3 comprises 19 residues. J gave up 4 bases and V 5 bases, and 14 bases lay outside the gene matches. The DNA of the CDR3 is TGTGCCAGCAGCCCACCCCTCAGACTAGCGGGGGGCCCGTACAATGAGCAGTTCTTC. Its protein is CASSPPLRLAGGPYNEQFF.

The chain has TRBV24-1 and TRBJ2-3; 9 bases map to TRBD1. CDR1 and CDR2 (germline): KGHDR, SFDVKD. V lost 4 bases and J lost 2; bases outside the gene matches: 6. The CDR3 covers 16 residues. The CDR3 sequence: CATSERGTGNTDTQYF. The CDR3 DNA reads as TGTGCCACCAGTGAACGAGGGACAGGGAACACAGATACGCAGTATTTT.

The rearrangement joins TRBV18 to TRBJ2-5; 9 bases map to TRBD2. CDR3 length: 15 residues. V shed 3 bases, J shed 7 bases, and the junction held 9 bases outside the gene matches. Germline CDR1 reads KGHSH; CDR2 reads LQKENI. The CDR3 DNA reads TGTGCCAGCTCACCGGGCCTAGCGGGAACGGGGACCCAGTACTTC. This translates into CASSPGLAGTGTQYF. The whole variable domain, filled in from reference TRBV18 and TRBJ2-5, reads NAGVMQNPRHLVRRRGQEARLRCSPMKGHSHVYWYRQLPEEGLKFMVYLQKENIIDESGMPKERFSAEFPKEGPSILRIQQVVRGDSAAYFCASSPGLAGTGTQYFGPGTRLLVL.

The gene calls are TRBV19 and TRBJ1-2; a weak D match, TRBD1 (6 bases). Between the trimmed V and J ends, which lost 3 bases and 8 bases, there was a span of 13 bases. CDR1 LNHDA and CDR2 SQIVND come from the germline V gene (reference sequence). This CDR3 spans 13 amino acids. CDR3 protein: CASSIPGESGYTF. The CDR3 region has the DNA TGTGCCAGTAGTATCCCAGGGGAATCAGGCTACACCTTC.

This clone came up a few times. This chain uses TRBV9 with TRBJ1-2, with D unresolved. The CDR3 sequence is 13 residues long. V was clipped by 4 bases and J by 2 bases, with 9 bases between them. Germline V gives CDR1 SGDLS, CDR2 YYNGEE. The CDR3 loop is CASSPSYNYGYTF. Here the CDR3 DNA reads TGTGCCAGCAGCCCCAGTTACAACTATGGCTACACCTTC.

CDR3 DNA: TGTGCCACCAGCAGGCGGGAGGGGTTTCGTGACGGCTACACCTTC. As protein: CATSRREGFRDGYTF. The chain employs TRBV15 and TRBJ1-2; D might be TRBD1 (5 bases). Per germline, CDR1 LNHNV and CDR2 YYDKDF (reference sequence). The V and J ends lost 3 bases and 8 bases respectively, with 19 bases between them. The CDR3 loop spans 15 amino acids.

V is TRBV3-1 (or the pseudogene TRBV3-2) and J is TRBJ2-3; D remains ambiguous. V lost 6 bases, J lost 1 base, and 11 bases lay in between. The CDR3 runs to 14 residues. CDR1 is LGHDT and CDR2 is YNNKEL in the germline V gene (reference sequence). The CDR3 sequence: CASRRTVGTDTQYF. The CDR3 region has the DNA TGTGCCAGCAGGAGAACCGTTGGCACAGATACGCAGTATTTT.

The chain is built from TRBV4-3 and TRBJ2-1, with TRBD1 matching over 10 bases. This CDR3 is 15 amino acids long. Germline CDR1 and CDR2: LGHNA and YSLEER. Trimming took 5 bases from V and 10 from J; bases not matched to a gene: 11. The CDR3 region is CASSDTGTGVVEQFF. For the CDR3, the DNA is TGCGCCAGCAGCGATACCGGGACAGGGGTAGTGGAGCAGTTCTTC.

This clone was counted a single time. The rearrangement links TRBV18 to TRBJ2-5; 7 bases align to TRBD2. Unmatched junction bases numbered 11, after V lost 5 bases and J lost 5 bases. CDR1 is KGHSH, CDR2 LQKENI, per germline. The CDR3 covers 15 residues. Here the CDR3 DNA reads TGTGCCAGCTCAGGTCCAGGGAGGGCCAAGGAGACCCAGTACTTC. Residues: CASSGPGRAKETQYF.

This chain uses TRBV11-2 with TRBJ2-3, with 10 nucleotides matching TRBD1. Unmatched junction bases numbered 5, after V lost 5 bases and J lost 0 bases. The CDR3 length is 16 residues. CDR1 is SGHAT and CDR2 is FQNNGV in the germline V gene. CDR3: CASSRQGASSTDTQYF. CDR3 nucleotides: TGTGCCAGCAGCCGACAGGGGGCAAGTAGCACAGATACGCAGTATTTT. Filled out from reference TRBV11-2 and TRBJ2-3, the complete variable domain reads EAGVAQSPRYKIIEKRQSVAFWCNPISGHATLYWYQQILGQGPKLLIQFQNNGVVDDSQLPKDRFSAERLKGVDSTLKIQPAKLEDSAVYLCASSRQGASSTDTQYFGPGTRLTVL.

The CDR3 nucleotides read TGTGCCTGGAGTAGCATGACTGAAGCTTTCTTT. Residues: CAWSSMTEAFF. The rearrangement joins TRBV30 to TRBJ1-1; D remains ambiguous. The germline CDR1 and CDR2 sequences are GTSNPN and SVGIG (reference sequence). The V gene lost 2 bases and the J gene lost 5 bases, with 6 bases spanning the gap. The CDR3 is 11 amino acids.

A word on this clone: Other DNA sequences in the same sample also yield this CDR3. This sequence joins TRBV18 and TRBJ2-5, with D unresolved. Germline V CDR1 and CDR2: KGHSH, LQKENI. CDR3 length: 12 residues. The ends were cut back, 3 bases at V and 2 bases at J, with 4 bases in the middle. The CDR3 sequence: CASSPRQETQYF. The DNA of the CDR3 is TGTGCCAGCTCACCTCGTCAAGAGACCCAGTACTTC.